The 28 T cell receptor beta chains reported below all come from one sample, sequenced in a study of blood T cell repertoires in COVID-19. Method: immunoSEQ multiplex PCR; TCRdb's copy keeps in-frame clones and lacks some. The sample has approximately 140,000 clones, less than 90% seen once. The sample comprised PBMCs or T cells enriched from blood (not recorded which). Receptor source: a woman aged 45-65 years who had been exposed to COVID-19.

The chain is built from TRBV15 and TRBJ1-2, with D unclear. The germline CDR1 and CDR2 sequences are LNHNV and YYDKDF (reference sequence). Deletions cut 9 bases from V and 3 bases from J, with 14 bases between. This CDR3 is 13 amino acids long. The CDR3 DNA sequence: TGTGCCACTACCGGGGATAGGGACTATGGCTACACCTTC. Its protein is CATTGDRDYGYTF.

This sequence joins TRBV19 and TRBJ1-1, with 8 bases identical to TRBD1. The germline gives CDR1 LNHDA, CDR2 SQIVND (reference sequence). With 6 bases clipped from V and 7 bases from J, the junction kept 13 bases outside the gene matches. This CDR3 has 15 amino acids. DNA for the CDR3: TGTGCCAGTAGGCGACCGGGACGAACAGGGGGTGAAGCTTTCTTT. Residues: CASRRPGRTGGEAFF.

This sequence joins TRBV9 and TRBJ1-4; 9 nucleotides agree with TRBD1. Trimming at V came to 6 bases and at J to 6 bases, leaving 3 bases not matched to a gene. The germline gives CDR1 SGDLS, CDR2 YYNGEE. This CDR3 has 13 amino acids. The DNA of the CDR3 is TGTGCCAGCACGGGACAGGGCGATGAAAAACTGTTTTTT. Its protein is CASTGQGDEKLFF. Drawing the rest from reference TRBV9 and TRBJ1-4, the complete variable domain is DSGVTQTPKHLITATGQRVTLRCSPRSGDLSVYWYQQSLDQGLQFLIQYYNGEERAKGNILERFSAQQFPDLHSELNLSSLELGDSALYFCASTGQGDEKLFFGSGTQLSVL.

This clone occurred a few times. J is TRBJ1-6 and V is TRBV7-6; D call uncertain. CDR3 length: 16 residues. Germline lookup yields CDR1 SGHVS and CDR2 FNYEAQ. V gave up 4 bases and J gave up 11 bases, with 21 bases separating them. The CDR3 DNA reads TGTGCCAGCAGCTCCTACCACTCAGCAGCGGTAGCACCCCTCCACTTT. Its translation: CASSSYHSAAVAPLHF.

The CDR3 DNA reads TGTGCCTGGACCTCTGAGCTGGGGGGGTGGGATACGCAGTATTTT. Its protein is CAWTSELGGWDTQYF. The V call is TRBV30, the J call TRBJ2-3; TRBD2 aligns across 7 bases. Trimming removed 4 bases from V and 6 bases from J; junction bases left unmatched: 13. The CDR3 length is 15 residues. The germline V gene encodes CDR1 GTSNPN and CDR2 SVGIG (reference sequence).

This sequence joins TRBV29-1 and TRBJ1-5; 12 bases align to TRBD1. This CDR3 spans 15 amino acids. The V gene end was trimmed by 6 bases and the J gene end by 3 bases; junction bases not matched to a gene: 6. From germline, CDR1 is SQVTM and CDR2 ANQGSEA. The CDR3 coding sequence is TGCAGCGTGAAGGGGGGACAGGGGGCCAATCAGCCCCAGCATTTT. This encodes CSVKGGQGANQPQHF. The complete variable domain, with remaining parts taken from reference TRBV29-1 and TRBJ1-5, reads SAVISQKPSRDICQRGTSLTIQCQVDSQVTMMFWYRQQPGQSLTLIATANQGSEATYESGFVIDKFPISRPNLTFSTLTVSNMSPEDSSIYLCSVKGGQGANQPQHFGDGTRLSIL.

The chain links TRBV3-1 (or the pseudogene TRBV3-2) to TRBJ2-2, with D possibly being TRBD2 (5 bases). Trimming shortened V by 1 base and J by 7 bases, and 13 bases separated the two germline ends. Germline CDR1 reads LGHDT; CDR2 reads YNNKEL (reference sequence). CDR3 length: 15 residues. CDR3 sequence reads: CASSQGRMGIGELFF. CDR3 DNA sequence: TGTGCCAGCAGCCAAGGGAGGATGGGGATCGGGGAGCTGTTTTTT.

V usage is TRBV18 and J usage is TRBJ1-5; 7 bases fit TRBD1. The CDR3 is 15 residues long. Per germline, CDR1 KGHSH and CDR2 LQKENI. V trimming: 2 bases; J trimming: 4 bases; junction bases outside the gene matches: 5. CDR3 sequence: CASSPGQVGNQPQHF. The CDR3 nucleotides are TGTGCCAGCTCACCAGGACAGGTGGGGAATCAGCCCCAGCATTTT.

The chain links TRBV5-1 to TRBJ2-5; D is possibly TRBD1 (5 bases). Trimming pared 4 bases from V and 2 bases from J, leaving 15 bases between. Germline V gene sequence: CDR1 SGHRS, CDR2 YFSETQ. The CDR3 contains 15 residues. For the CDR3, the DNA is TGCGCCAGCAGCCCCATCTCGACAGTGCAAGAGACCCAGTACTTC. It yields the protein CASSPISTVQETQYF.

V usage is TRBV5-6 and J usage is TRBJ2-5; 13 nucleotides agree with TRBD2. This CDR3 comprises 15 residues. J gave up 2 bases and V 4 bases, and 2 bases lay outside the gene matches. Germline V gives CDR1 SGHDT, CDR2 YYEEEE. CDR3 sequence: CASSALAGGQETQYF. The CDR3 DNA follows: TGTGCCAGCAGCGCACTAGCGGGGGGGCAAGAGACCCAGTACTTC. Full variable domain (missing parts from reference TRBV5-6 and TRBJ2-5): DAGVTQSPTHLIKTRGQQVTLRCSPKSGHDTVSWYQQALGQGPQFIFQYYEEEERQRGNFPDRFSGHQFPNYSSELNVNALLLGDSALYLCASSALAGGQETQYFGPGTRLLVL.

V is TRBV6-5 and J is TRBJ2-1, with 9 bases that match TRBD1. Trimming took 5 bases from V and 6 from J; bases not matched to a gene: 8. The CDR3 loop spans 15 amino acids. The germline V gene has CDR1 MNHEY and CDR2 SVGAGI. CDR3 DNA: TGTGCCAGCAGTCCCGGGACAGGGCATGGCAATGAGCAGTTCTTC. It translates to CASSPGTGHGNEQFF.

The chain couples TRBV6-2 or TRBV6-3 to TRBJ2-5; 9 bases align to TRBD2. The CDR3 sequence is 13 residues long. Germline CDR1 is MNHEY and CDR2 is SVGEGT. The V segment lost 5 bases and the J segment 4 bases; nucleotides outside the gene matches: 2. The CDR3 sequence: CASSTAGGETQYF. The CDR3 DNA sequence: TGTGCCAGCAGTACAGCGGGGGGAGAGACCCAGTACTTC.

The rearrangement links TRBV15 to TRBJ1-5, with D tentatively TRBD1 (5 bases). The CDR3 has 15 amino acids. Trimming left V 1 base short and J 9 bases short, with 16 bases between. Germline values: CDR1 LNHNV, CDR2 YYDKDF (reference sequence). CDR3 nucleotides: TGTGCCACCAGCAGAGGACAGAACAATGCTGGGCCCCAGCATTTT. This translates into CATSRGQNNAGPQHF.

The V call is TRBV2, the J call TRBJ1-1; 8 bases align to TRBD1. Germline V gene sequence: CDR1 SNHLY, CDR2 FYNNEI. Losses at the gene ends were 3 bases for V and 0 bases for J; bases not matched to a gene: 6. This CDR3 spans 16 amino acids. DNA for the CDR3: TGTGCCAGCAGTGAGAGGAGGGACAGGTTGAACACTGAAGCTTTCTTT. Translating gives CASSERRDRLNTEAFF.

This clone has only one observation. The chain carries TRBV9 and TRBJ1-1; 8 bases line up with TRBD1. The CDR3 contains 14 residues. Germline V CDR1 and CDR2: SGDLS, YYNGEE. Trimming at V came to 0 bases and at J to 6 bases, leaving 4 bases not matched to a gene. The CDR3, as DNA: TGTGCCAGCAGCGTAGGGCAGGGGGCTGCTGAAGCTTTCTTT. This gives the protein CASSVGQGAAEAFF.

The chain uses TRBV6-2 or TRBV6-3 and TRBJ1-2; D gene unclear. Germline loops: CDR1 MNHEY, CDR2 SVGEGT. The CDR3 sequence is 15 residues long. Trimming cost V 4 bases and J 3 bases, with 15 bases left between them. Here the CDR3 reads CASSSVLGVDYGYTF. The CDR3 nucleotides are TGTGCCAGCAGTTCTGTTTTGGGCGTCGACTATGGCTACACCTTC.

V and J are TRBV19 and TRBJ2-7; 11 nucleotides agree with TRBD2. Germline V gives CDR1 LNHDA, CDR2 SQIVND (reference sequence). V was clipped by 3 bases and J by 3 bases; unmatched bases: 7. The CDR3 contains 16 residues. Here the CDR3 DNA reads TGTGCCAGTAGTATGGTACTAGCGGGGGAGGGCTACGAGCAGTACTTC. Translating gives CASSMVLAGEGYEQYF.

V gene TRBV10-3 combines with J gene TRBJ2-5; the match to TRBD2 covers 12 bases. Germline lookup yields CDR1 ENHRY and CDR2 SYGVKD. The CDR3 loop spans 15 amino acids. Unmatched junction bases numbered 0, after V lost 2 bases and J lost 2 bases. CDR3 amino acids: CAISETSGGQETQYF. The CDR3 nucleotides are TGTGCCATCAGTGAGACTAGCGGGGGGCAAGAGACCCAGTACTTC.

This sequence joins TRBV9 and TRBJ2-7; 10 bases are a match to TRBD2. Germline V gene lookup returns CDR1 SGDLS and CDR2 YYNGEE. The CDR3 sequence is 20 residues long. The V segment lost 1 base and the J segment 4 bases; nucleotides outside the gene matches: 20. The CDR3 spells CASSVRCLASTSGDGYEQYF. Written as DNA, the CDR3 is TGTGCCAGCAGCGTAAGATGCCTGGCCAGTACTAGCGGGGACGGATACGAGCAGTACTTC.

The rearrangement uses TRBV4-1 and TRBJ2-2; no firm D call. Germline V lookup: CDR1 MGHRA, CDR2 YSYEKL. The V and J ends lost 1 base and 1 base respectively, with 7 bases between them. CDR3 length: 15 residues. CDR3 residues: CASSQGPGNTGELFF. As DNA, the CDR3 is TGCGCCAGCAGCCAAGGTCCAGGGAACACCGGGGAGCTGTTTTTT.

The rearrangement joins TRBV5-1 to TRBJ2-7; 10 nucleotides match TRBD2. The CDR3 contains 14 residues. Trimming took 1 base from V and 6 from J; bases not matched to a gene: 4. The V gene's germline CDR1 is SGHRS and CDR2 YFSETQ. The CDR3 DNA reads TGCGCCAGCAGCTTGTCAGCGGGGGGGCTCGAGCAGTACTTC. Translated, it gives CASSLSAGGLEQYF.

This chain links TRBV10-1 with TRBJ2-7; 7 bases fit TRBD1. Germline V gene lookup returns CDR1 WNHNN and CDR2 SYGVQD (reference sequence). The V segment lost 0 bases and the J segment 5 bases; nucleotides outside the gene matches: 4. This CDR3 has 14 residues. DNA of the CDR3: TGCGCCAGCAGTGAGTCTAGGGGGCACAACGAGCAGTACTTC. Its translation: CASSESRGHNEQYF.

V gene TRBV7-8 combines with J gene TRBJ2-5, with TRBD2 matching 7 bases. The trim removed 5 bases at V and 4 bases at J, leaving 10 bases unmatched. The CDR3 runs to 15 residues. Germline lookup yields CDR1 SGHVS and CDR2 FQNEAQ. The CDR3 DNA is TGTGCCAGCAGCCATGGGGACTATTCCTTAGAGACCCAGTACTTC. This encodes CASSHGDYSLETQYF.

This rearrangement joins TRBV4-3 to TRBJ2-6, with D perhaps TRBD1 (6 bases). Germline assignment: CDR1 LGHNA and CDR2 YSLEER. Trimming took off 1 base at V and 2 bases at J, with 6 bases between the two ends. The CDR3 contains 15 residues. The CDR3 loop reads CASSQAGAGANVLTF. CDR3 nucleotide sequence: TGCGCCAGCAGCCAAGCAGGGGCTGGGGCCAACGTCCTGACTTTC.

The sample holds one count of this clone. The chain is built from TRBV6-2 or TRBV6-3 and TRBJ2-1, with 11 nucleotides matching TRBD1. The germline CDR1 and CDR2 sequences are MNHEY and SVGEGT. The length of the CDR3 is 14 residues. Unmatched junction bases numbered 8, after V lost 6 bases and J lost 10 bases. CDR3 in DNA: TGTGCCAGCAGCCGGACAGGGGGCCTTAGGGAGCAGTTCTTC. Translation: CASSRTGGLREQFF.

CDR3 protein: CASTFSGNTEAFF. In DNA form, the CDR3 reads TGTGCCAGCACCTTCTCGGGGAACACTGAAGCTTTCTTT. This chain joins TRBV12-3 or TRBV12-4 and TRBJ1-1; D gene unclear. Trimming took 7 bases from V and 1 from J, leaving 10 bases between them. The CDR3 length is 13 residues.

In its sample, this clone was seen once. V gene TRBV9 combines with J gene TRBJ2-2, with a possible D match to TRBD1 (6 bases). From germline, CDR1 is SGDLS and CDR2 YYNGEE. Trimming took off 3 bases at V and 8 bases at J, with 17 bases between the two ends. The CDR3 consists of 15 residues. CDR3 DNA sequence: TGTGCCAGCAGCGCCCCGGACAGTACTTTTGGGGAGCTGTTTTTT. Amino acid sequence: CASSAPDSTFGELFF.

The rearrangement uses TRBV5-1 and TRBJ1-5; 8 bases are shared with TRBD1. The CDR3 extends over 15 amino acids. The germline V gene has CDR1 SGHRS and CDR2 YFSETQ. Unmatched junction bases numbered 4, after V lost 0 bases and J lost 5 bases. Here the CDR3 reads CASSLASGGDQPQHF. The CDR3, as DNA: TGCGCCAGCAGCTTGGCCTCAGGGGGCGATCAGCCCCAGCATTTT.